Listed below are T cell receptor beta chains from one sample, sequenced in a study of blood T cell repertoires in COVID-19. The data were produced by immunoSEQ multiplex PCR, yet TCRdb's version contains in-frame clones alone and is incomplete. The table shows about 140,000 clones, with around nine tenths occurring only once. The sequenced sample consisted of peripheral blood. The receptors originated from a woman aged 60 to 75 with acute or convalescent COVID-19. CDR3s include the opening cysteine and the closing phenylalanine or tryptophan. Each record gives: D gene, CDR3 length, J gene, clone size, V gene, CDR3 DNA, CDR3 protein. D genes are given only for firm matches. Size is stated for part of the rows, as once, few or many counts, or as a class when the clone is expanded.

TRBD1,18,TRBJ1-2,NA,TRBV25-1,TGTGCCAGCAGTGGGCCGGACAGGGGGCAGTTCCCACGGGATGGCTACACCTTC,CASSGPDRGQFPRDGYTF
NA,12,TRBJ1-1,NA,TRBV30,TGTGCCTGGAGTAGGTGGGGCGCGGTAGCTTTCTTT,CAWSRWGAVAFF
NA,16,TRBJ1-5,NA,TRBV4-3,TGCGCCAGCAGCCAAGATCTTGGCGGAAAGACTCAGCCCCAGCATTTT,CASSQDLGGKTQPQHF
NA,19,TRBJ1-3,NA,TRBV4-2,TGTGCCAGCAGCCAAGCCTCAGGGTTATTAACTCCCTCTGGAAACACCATATATTTT,CASSQASGLLTPSGNTIYF
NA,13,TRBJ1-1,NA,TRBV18,TGTGCCAGCTCCCGACAGGATAACACTGAAGCTTTCTTT,CASSRQDNTEAFF
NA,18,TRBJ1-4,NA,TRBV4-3,TGCGCCAGCAGCCATAGAAGTAACAGGGTTGCAACTAATGAAAAACTGTTTTTT,CASSHRSNRVATNEKLFF
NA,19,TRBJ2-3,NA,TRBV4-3,TGCGCCAGCAGCCAATCGGGGTCGGGGGACAGTACCGGCACAGATACGCAGTATTTT,CASSQSGSGDSTGTDTQYF
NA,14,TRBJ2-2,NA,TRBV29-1,TGCAGCGTTGAGGGACACCGGAACACCGGGGAGCTGTTTTTT,CSVEGHRNTGELFF
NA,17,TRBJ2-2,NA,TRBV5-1,TGCGCCAGCAGCTTGGCCGGGGTAGCGGCGAACACCGGGGAGCTGTTTTTT,CASSLAGVAANTGELFF
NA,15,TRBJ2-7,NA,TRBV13,TGTGCCAGCAGCTTGGGCGGGGGCCCCGGGTACGAGCAGTACTTC,CASSLGGGPGYEQYF
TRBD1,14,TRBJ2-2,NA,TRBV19,TGTGCCATTTCAACAGGGGGTGGAACCGGGGAGCTGTTTTTT,CAISTGGGTGELFF
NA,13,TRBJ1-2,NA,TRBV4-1,TGCGCCAGCAGTTTAGACACAAACTATGGCTACACCTTC,CASSLDTNYGYTF
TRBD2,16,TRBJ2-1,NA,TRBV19,TGTGCCAGTAGTGGTCCCCGGGGGGGCCTTGGCAATGAGCAGTTCTTC,CASSGPRGGLGNEQFF
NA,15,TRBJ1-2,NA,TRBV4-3,TGCGCCAGCAGCCAAGGGGAGCGAAGGCTGGAAGGCTACACCTTC,CASSQGERRLEGYTF
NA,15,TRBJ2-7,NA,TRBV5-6,TGTGCCAGCAGCGTGGGACATTCGAGATCCTACGAGCAGTACTTC,CASSVGHSRSYEQYF
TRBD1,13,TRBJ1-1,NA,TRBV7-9,TGTGCCAGCAGCTTAGCCGAGTACAACAGGGGCGTATTT,CASSLAEYNRGVF
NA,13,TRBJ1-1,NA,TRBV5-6,TGTGCCAGCAGAACAGGAAGGAACACTGAAGCTTTCTTT,CASRTGRNTEAFF
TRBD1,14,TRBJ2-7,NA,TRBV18,TGTGCCAGCTCACCAAGGGACAGCCCCTACGAGCAGTACTTC,CASSPRDSPYEQYF
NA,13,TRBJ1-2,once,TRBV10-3,TGTGCCATCAGTGAGTCGAGGGCAGGAAGCTACACCTTC,CAISESRAGSYTF
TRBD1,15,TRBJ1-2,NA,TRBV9,TGTGCCAGCAGCCCCTGGACAGGGGGCCCTTATGGCTACACCTTC,CASSPWTGGPYGYTF
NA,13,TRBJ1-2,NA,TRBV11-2,TGTGCCAGCAGCAAAGAGGTATTCTATGGCTACACCTTC,CASSKEVFYGYTF
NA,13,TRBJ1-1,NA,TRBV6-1,TGTGCCAGCAGTGAAGGTCAGAACACTGAAGCTTTCTTT,CASSEGQNTEAFF
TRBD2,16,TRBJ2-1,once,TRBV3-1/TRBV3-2,TGTGCCAGCAGCCCCGGGACTAGCTTTCCCTACAATGAGCAGTTCTTC,CASSPGTSFPYNEQFF
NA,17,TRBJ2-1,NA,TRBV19,TGTGCCAGTAGTATAGGAATTCAGGGCGCATGGTACAATGAGCAGTTCTTC,CASSIGIQGAWYNEQFF
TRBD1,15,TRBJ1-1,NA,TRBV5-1,TGCGCCAGCAGCTGGGGGGACAGCATGAACACTGAAGCTTTCTTT,CASSWGDSMNTEAFF
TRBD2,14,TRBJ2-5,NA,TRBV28,TGTGCCAGCAGTTTAGGGGGGGTCCAAGAGACCCAGTACTTC,CASSLGGVQETQYF
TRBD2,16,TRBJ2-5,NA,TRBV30,TGTGCCTGGAGCCCTGGGTGGTCTAGCGGCCAAGAGACCCAGTACTTC,CAWSPGWSSGQETQYF
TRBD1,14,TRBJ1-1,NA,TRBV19,TGTGCCAGTGGCCGGGGACAGGGAGGAACTGAAGCTTTCTTT,CASGRGQGGTEAFF
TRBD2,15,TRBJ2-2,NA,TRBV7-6,TGTGCCAGCAGCTCCAGCGGGGGCCACACCGGGGAGCTGTTTTTT,CASSSSGGHTGELFF